These 13 T cell receptor beta chains were all obtained from the same sample, sequenced in a study of shared clonotypes between healthy human individuals. CD8 cells regarded as naive lacked CD45RO, were positively chosen for CCR7, and omitted terminally differentiated effector memory CD45RA+ cells. This table comes from immunoSEQ multiplex PCR, and its TCRdb copy is limited to in-frame clones, with some not included. The sample includes about 650,000 clones, about 95% of them seen just once. The source material was naive CD8+ T cells sorted from blood. The receptors were sampled from a woman aged 25 to 39 in good health.

This chain connects TRBV30 to TRBJ1-6; TRBD1 aligns across 8 bases. Germline V gives CDR1 GTSNPN, CDR2 SVGIG (reference sequence). The CDR3 length is 15 residues. With 3 bases clipped from V and 5 bases from J, the junction kept 6 bases outside the gene matches. This CDR3 reads CAWREQGGNNSPLHF. CDR3 DNA sequence: TGTGCCTGGAGGGAACAGGGGGGGAATAATTCACCCCTCCACTTT.

This clone appeared once. This chain joins TRBV2 and TRBJ1-2; D unresolved. The CDR3 sequence is 13 residues long. From germline, CDR1 is SNHLY and CDR2 FYNNEI. The V end was cut by 4 bases, the J end by 2 bases, with 8 bases between. CDR3 in amino acids: CASSVVENYGYTF. For the CDR3, the DNA is TGTGCCAGCAGTGTTGTGGAGAACTATGGCTACACCTTC.

This clone was counted a single time. This chain links TRBV19 with TRBJ2-7; perhaps TRBD1 as D (7 bases). CDR3 size: 15 residues. V dropped 2 bases and J dropped 2 bases, with 13 bases sitting between them. CDR1 and CDR2 from the germline V gene are LNHDA and SQIVND (reference sequence). CDR3 sequence reads: CASSILEGATYEQYF. CDR3 coding DNA: TGTGCCAGTAGTATACTGGAGGGGGCGACCTACGAGCAGTACTTC.

The chain combines TRBV6-5 with TRBJ2-2, with D possibly matching TRBD2 (7 bases). V lost 5 bases to trimming and J lost 7 bases, with 17 bases between them. The germline CDR1 and CDR2 sequences are MNHEY and SVGAGI. The CDR3 runs to 15 residues. CDR3 protein: CASSPPPRGGGELFF. The CDR3, as DNA: TGTGCCAGCAGTCCACCTCCGAGGGGGGGCGGGGAGCTGTTTTTT.

With regard to this clone: The same CDR3 arises from other DNA sequences in this sample as well. The chain couples TRBV5-4 to TRBJ2-5; D is ambiguous. The CDR3 sequence is 12 residues long. Germline CDR1 SGHNT, CDR2 YYREEE (reference sequence). Trimming took off 4 bases at V and 0 bases at J, with 4 bases between the two ends. The CDR3 here is CASSSYQETQYF. CDR3 sequence (DNA): TGTGCCAGCAGCAGTTACCAAGAGACCCAGTACTTC. Together with reference TRBV5-4 and TRBJ2-5, the CDR3 gives the full variable domain: ETGVTQSPTHLIKTRGQQVTLRCSSQSGHNTVSWYQQALGQGPQFIFQYYREEENGRGNFPPRFSGLQFPNYSSELNVNALELDDSALYLCASSSYQETQYFGPGTRLLVL.

J is TRBJ2-1 and V is TRBV7-2, with D possibly being TRBD1 or TRBD2 (7 bases each). Looked up from germline, CDR1 is SGHTA and CDR2 is FQGNSA. Trimming pared 4 bases from V and 4 bases from J, leaving 17 bases between. The CDR3 runs to 16 residues. CDR3 sequence reads: CASSYPQGDYYNEQFF. The CDR3 bases are TGTGCCAGCAGCTACCCCCAGGGGGACTATTACAATGAGCAGTTCTTC.

V is TRBV27 and J is TRBJ2-5; D is unresolved. Looked up from germline, CDR1 is MNHEY and CDR2 is SMNVEV (reference sequence). The CDR3 spans 12 residues. Between the trimmed V and J ends, which lost 10 bases and 4 bases, there was a span of 13 bases. The CDR3 coding sequence is TGTGCCATAGGACGCCCCGCAGAGACCCAGTACTTC. Translated, it gives CAIGRPAETQYF.

CDR3 DNA sequence: TGTGCCAGCAGTTTATCGCTAGCGGGGAACAATGAGCAGTTCTTC. Amino acid sequence: CASSLSLAGNNEQFF. This sequence joins TRBV27 and TRBJ2-1; 9 bases are shared with TRBD2. Germline CDR1 and CDR2: MNHEY and SMNVEV (reference sequence). The CDR3 length is 15 residues. V was pared by 0 bases and J by 5 bases, with 2 bases of the junction left unmatched.

J is TRBJ1-5 and V is TRBV28; TRBD1 is a possible D gene (6 bases). Germline V gene sequence: CDR1 MDHEN, CDR2 SYDVKM. The CDR3 sequence is 17 residues long. V was pared by 6 bases and J by 3 bases, with 21 bases between. The CDR3 loop reads CASRKVGVDRVNQPQHF. CDR3 coding DNA: TGTGCCAGCAGAAAAGTCGGTGTGGACAGAGTCAATCAGCCCCAGCATTTT. Using reference TRBV28 and TRBJ1-5 for the parts outside the CDR3, the full variable domain is DVKVTQSSRYLVKRTGEKVFLECVQDMDHENMFWYRQDPGLGLRLIYFSYDVKMKEKGDIPEGYSVSREKKERFSLILESASTNQTSMYLCASRKVGVDRVNQPQHFGDGTRLSIL.

The CDR3 nucleotides are TGTGCCAGCAGTTTATCCTGGGGGACCCTATACAGCAATCAGCCCCAGCATTTT. It specifies CASSLSWGTLYSNQPQHF. This chain joins TRBV27 and TRBJ1-5; a weak D match, TRBD1 (5 bases). V was cut by 0 bases and J by 1 base, with 16 bases left in between. Per the germline V gene, CDR1 is MNHEY and CDR2 is SMNVEV (reference sequence). The CDR3 loop spans 18 amino acids.

This chain connects TRBV9 to TRBJ1-3; a possible D gene is TRBD1 (5 bases). Looked up from germline, CDR1 is SGDLS and CDR2 is YYNGEE. V was pared by 5 bases and J by 4 bases, with 10 bases between. The CDR3 covers 13 residues. CDR3 in amino acids: CASRGGYGNTIYF. CDR3 DNA: TGTGCCAGCAGGGGGGGTTACGGAAACACCATATATTTT.

This rearrangement joins TRBV4-1 to TRBJ2-1, with 7 bases matching TRBD2. Trimming took 0 bases from V and 7 from J; bases not matched to a gene: 9. CDR1 and CDR2 (germline): MGHRA, YSYEKL. The CDR3 is 16 amino acids. CDR3 residues: CASSQEGGSLENEQFF. The CDR3 DNA reads TGCGCCAGCAGCCAAGAAGGCGGGAGTCTCGAGAATGAGCAGTTCTTC.

This clone was detected only once. Distinct nucleotide sequences in the sample also encode this CDR3. V and J are TRBV4-2 and TRBJ2-2; D is unclear. Germline lookup yields CDR1 LGHNA and CDR2 YNFKEQ. V was clipped by 0 bases and J by 2 bases, with 7 bases between them. This CDR3 has 15 residues. CDR3 sequence: CASSQEGSNTGELFF. Here the CDR3 DNA reads TGTGCCAGCAGCCAAGAGGGGTCAAACACCGGGGAGCTGTTTTTT.